Following are 16 T cell receptor beta chains from one sample sequenced in a study of cytomegalovirus exposure and HLA in healthy donors. Some clones are missing from TCRdb's copy, which holds only in-frame ones; the method was immunoSEQ multiplex PCR. The table has some 160,000 clones, about 88% seen once. What was sequenced was PBMCs. All receptors derive from a young man in good health and CMV-seronegative.

About this clone: This sample also contains other DNA sequences that code for the same CDR3. J is TRBJ2-1 and V is TRBV5-1; 8 bases are shared with TRBD1. CDR3 size: 14 residues. V shed 4 bases and J 4 bases; nucleotides not matched to a gene: 4. CDR1 and CDR2 from the germline V gene are SGHRS and YFSETQ. CDR3 nucleotide sequence: TGCGCCAGCAGCCTGGGACAGGTTTACAATGAGCAGTTCTTC. Protein sequence: CASSLGQVYNEQFF.

The CDR3 region is CASSYYRGDGYTF. The CDR3 region has the DNA TGTGCCAGCAGTTATTACAGGGGCGATGGCTACACCTTC. The V gene is TRBV6-5, the J gene TRBJ1-2, with TRBD1 matching 7 bases. Trimming at V came to 3 bases and at J to 6 bases, leaving 4 bases not matched to a gene. Germline V lookup: CDR1 MNHEY, CDR2 SVGAGI. The CDR3 spans 13 residues.

CDR3: CSVEGGIGVGANVLTF. CDR3 coding DNA: TGCAGCGTTGAAGGAGGAATAGGGGTTGGGGCCAACGTCCTGACTTTC. The rearrangement uses TRBV29-1 and TRBJ2-6; tentatively, D is TRBD1 (5 bases). The CDR3 has 16 amino acids. V gave up 1 base and J gave up 3 bases, with 13 bases separating them. Per germline, CDR1 SQVTM and CDR2 ANQGSEA.

The V and J genes are TRBV28 and TRBJ2-4; D is unclear. Trimming removed 5 bases from V and 0 bases from J, with 17 bases in between. The CDR3 loop spans 17 amino acids. Germline V gene data show CDR1 as MDHEN and CDR2 as SYDVKM. Written as DNA, the CDR3 is TGTGCCAGCAGTGGAACTGTGGCGGAACTAGCCAAAAACATTCAGTACTTC. Translating it yields CASSGTVAELAKNIQYF.

This chain connects TRBV28 to TRBJ2-7, with 9 bases aligning to TRBD1. V shed 4 bases and J 2 bases; nucleotides not matched to a gene: 6. The CDR3 is made up of 15 amino acids. Germline loops: CDR1 MDHEN, CDR2 SYDVKM. CDR3 loop: CASSSGQGSTYEQYF. In nucleotides, the CDR3 is TGTGCCAGCAGTTCCGGACAGGGGTCTACCTACGAGCAGTACTTC.

This chain connects TRBV27 to TRBJ2-7; unclear D gene. CDR3 length: 14 amino acids. The V gene lost 3 bases and the J gene lost 7 bases, with 16 bases spanning the gap. CDR1 and CDR2 (germline): MNHEY, SMNVEV (reference sequence). The DNA for the CDR3 is TGTGCCAGCAGTTTTTCTAGTTTAAATGAAGAGCAGTACTTC. It yields the protein CASSFSSLNEEQYF.

In DNA form, the CDR3 reads TGCGCCAGCAGCCCAACCGACAGGGGGAACTCTAACTATGGCTACACCTTC. Its protein product is CASSPTDRGNSNYGYTF. V gene TRBV4-1 combines with J gene TRBJ1-2, with 9 bases fitting TRBD1. The CDR3 sequence is 17 residues long. Germline CDR1 and CDR2: MGHRA and YSYEKL. V was clipped by 4 bases and J by 0 bases; unmatched bases: 9.

This chain connects TRBV6-1 to TRBJ1-5, with D possibly TRBD1 on 6 matching bases. CDR3 length equals 15 residues. V shed 8 bases and J shed 6 bases, with 20 bases lying between them. CDR1 is MNHNS and CDR2 is SASEGT in the germline V gene. CDR3: CASQWEGEVSQPQHF. The CDR3, as DNA: TGTGCCAGCCAATGGGAGGGGGAGGTCAGTCAGCCCCAGCATTTT.

This clone was seen once. V usage is TRBV6-4 and J usage is TRBJ2-1, with 10 bases aligning to TRBD2. The CDR3 totals 16 residues. Germline CDR1 reads MRHNA; CDR2 reads SNTAGT. V lost 0 bases, J lost 4 bases, and 3 bases stayed unmatched. The CDR3: CASSDSTSGPYNEQFF. CDR3 in DNA: TGTGCCAGCAGTGACTCGACTAGCGGGCCTTACAATGAGCAGTTCTTC.

V is TRBV6-5 and J is TRBJ1-2, with D perhaps TRBD1 (5 bases). Deletions cut 0 bases from V and 4 bases from J, with 6 bases between. Germline assignment: CDR1 MNHEY and CDR2 SVGAGI. This CDR3 has 13 residues. The CDR3 here is CASSYSGPYGYTF. For the CDR3, the DNA is TGTGCCAGCAGTTACTCGGGGCCCTATGGCTACACCTTC.

The chain carries TRBV5-4 and TRBJ1-3; weak D call: TRBD1 (5 bases). Germline V CDR1 and CDR2: SGHNT, YYREEE (reference sequence). Trimming stripped 2 bases from V and 1 base from J, with 7 bases between. CDR3 length: 14 residues. DNA of the CDR3: TGTGCCAGCAGCTTAGGGGATTCTGGAAACACCATATATTTT. It yields the protein CASSLGDSGNTIYF. The complete variable domain, with remaining parts taken from reference TRBV5-4 and TRBJ1-3, reads ETGVTQSPTHLIKTRGQQVTLRCSSQSGHNTVSWYQQALGQGPQFIFQYYREEENGRGNFPPRFSGLQFPNYSSELNVNALELDDSALYLCASSLGDSGNTIYFGEGSWLTVV.

This chain links TRBV6-1 with TRBJ2-3, with 7 positions matching TRBD1. The V gene's germline CDR1 is MNHNS and CDR2 SASEGT. This CDR3 has 20 residues. V lost 4 bases to trimming and J lost 0 bases; unmatched junction nucleotides: 19. The DNA for the CDR3 is TGTGCCAGCAGTGGTTGGGACAGCCGAGCACCCCGAACTAGCACAGATACGCAGTATTTT. It translates to CASSGWDSRAPRTSTDTQYF.

In regard to this clone: One end of the junction fails to match germline, which may point to a read error. V is TRBV7-7 and J is TRBJ2-3; D might be TRBD2 (5 bases). CDR3 length equals 14 residues. The germline V gene has CDR1 SSHAT and CDR2 FNYEAQ (reference sequence). The CDR3 loop is CASSLVGGTDTQYF. For the CDR3, the DNA is TGTGCTAGCAGCTTAGTCGGGGGCACAGATACGCAGTATTTT.

The rearrangement joins TRBV7-2 to TRBJ1-2; D possibly corresponds to TRBD1 (5 bases). The V gene's germline CDR1 is SGHTA and CDR2 FQGNSA. This CDR3 comprises 16 residues. Trimming removed 1 base at V and 6 bases at J, with 18 bases between. CDR3 residues: CASSLGPPKGLDGYTF. Written as DNA, the CDR3 is TGTGCCAGCAGCTTAGGTCCACCGAAGGGGTTGGATGGCTACACCTTC.

The V gene is TRBV5-6, the J gene TRBJ2-7; 7 bases align to TRBD2. The CDR3 covers 14 residues. The germline gives CDR1 SGHDT, CDR2 YYEEEE. Trimming at V came to 2 bases and at J to 1 base, leaving 3 bases not matched to a gene. The CDR3 region has the DNA TGTGCCAGCAGCTTCCAGGGAGGGTCCTACGAGCAGTACTTC. Its translation is CASSFQGGSYEQYF. Together with reference TRBV5-6 and TRBJ2-7, the CDR3 gives the full variable domain: DAGVTQSPTHLIKTRGQQVTLRCSPKSGHDTVSWYQQALGQGPQFIFQYYEEEERQRGNFPDRFSGHQFPNYSSELNVNALLLGDSALYLCASSFQGGSYEQYFGPGTRLTVT.

J is TRBJ2-7 and V is TRBV2, with 7 nucleotides matching TRBD2. The CDR3 is 13 residues long. V shed 7 bases and J 3 bases; nucleotides not matched to a gene: 6. The germline V gene has CDR1 SNHLY and CDR2 FYNNEI. The CDR3 protein is CASTAKRGYEQYF. CDR3 DNA: TGTGCCAGCACTGCTAAGCGGGGCTACGAGCAGTACTTC.